The 19 T cell receptor beta chains listed next were all sequenced from one sample in a study of blood T cell repertoires in COVID-19. Sequencing was performed with immunoSEQ multiplex PCR; in TCRdb, only in-frame clones are kept and a portion is missing. The sample lists more than 100,000 clones; about four fifths were seen once. Sequencing was done on a sample of peripheral blood. The source of these receptors is an older woman with acute or convalescent COVID-19.

A single count supports this clone. This sequence joins TRBV3-1 (or the pseudogene TRBV3-2) and TRBJ1-2; tentative D call: TRBD1 (5 bases). V lost 4 bases, J lost 8 bases, and 17 bases lay in between. Per germline, CDR1 LGHDT and CDR2 YNNKEL (reference sequence). This CDR3 contains 14 residues. CDR3 DNA: TGTGCCAGCAGCCCGGGGACTGGCAGCGGGGGCTACACCTTC. This gives the protein CASSPGTGSGGYTF.

The chain couples TRBV30 to TRBJ1-4; 11 nucleotides agree with TRBD1. This CDR3 is built from 15 residues. V dropped 7 bases and J dropped 2; count of bases not matched to a gene: 6. Germline CDR1 and CDR2: GTSNPN and SVGIG (reference sequence). CDR3 nucleotide sequence: TGTGCCTCGGGACAGGGGGTCCCGACTAATGAAAAACTGTTTTTT. Translating gives CASGQGVPTNEKLFF.

This chain uses TRBV5-5 with TRBJ1-1, with D unresolved. In germline, CDR1 is SGHKS, CDR2 YYEKEE (reference sequence). The ends were cut back, 0 bases at V and 8 bases at J, with 11 bases in the middle. The CDR3 covers 13 residues. The CDR3 sequence is CASSLALTEEAFF. For the CDR3, the DNA is TGTGCCAGCAGCTTGGCGCTCACGGAGGAAGCTTTCTTT.

The chain uses TRBV19 and TRBJ1-2; TRBD1 matches at 8 bases. V trimming: 7 bases; J trimming: 4 bases; junction bases outside the gene matches: 5. The CDR3 extends over 13 amino acids. The germline CDR1 and CDR2 sequences are LNHDA and SQIVND (reference sequence). CDR3 coding DNA: TGTGCCAGTACCCCCGGGACAGGCTATGGCTACACCTTC. It encodes CASTPGTGYGYTF.

This clone has a handful of counts. This sequence joins TRBV11-3 and TRBJ2-3; TRBD2 matches 9 bases. J lost 10 bases, V lost 6 bases, and 8 bases had no gene match. CDR3 length: 13 amino acids. CDR1 and CDR2 (germline): SGHNT, YENEEA. Here the CDR3 reads CASRLGGGASQYF. Written as DNA, the CDR3 is TGTGCCAGCAGGTTGGGCGGGGGGGCTTCGCAGTATTTT.

V usage is TRBV2 and J usage is TRBJ1-4, with 10 bases aligning to TRBD1. The ends lost 8 bases at V and 8 bases at J; junction bases unmatched: 11. Per the germline V gene, CDR1 is SNHLY and CDR2 is FYNNEI. This CDR3 is built from 15 residues. CDR3 in amino acids: CASAWGQGSGEKLFF. Here the CDR3 DNA reads TGTGCCAGCGCATGGGGACAGGGGTCTGGAGAAAAACTGTTTTTT.

This chain links TRBV15 with TRBJ2-1; 8 bases line up with TRBD1. The CDR3 spans 15 residues. Per the germline V gene, CDR1 is LNHNV and CDR2 is YYDKDF (reference sequence). V lost 3 bases to trimming and J lost 0 bases; unmatched junction nucleotides: 1. The CDR3 spells CATSSGQGSYNEQFF. The DNA of the CDR3 is TGTGCCACCAGCAGTGGACAGGGCTCCTACAATGAGCAGTTCTTC.

The chain joins TRBV5-1 to TRBJ1-3; 7 bases map to TRBD1. V trimming: 2 bases; J trimming: 2 bases; junction bases outside the gene matches: 1. The germline gives CDR1 SGHRS, CDR2 YFSETQ. CDR3 length equals 14 residues. The CDR3 DNA follows: TGCGCCAGCAGCTTAACAGGGGCTGGAAACACCATATATTTT. Translated: CASSLTGAGNTIYF.

V is TRBV2 and J is TRBJ1-1; a weak D match, TRBD1 (5 bases). Deletions cut 8 bases from V and 4 bases from J, with 20 bases between. In germline, CDR1 is SNHLY, CDR2 FYNNEI. This CDR3 comprises 15 residues. CDR3 in amino acids: CASLGADQGGTEAFF. CDR3 nucleotides: TGTGCCAGCTTAGGGGCAGACCAGGGTGGCACTGAAGCTTTCTTT.

The chain couples TRBV24-1 to TRBJ1-2; 10 bases map to TRBD1. CDR1 and CDR2 from the germline V gene are KGHDR and SFDVKD. The CDR3 covers 16 residues. V shed 3 bases, J shed 5 bases, and the junction held 8 bases outside the gene matches. The DNA of the CDR3 is TGTGCCACCAGTGATCCTGCCCGGGACAGGGGATATGGCTACACCTTC. Translated: CATSDPARDRGYGYTF.

The V gene is TRBV9, the J gene TRBJ2-3; 9 bases agree with TRBD2. The CDR3 sequence is 14 residues long. In germline, CDR1 is SGDLS, CDR2 YYNGEE. Trimming took 4 bases from V and 6 from J; bases not matched to a gene: 6. The CDR3: CASSPRGGFDTQYF. The CDR3 bases are TGTGCCAGCAGCCCGCGGGGGGGCTTTGATACGCAGTATTTT. Combining the CDR3 with reference TRBV9 and TRBJ2-3 gives the whole variable domain DSGVTQTPKHLITATGQRVTLRCSPRSGDLSVYWYQQSLDQGLQFLIQYYNGEERAKGNILERFSAQQFPDLHSELNLSSLELGDSALYFCASSPRGGFDTQYFGPGTRLTVL.

The chain is built from TRBV18 and TRBJ2-2, with a tentative D call TRBD1 (6 bases). Germline-derived CDR1 and CDR2 are KGHSH and LQKENI. The V gene lost 3 bases and the J gene lost 4 bases, with 15 bases spanning the gap. The CDR3 length is 16 residues. CDR3 DNA sequence: TGTGCCAGCTCACCTAACCGGGACATTGGCACCGGGGAGCTGTTTTTT. This codes for CASSPNRDIGTGELFF.

V gene TRBV4-3 combines with J gene TRBJ1-4; TRBD1 is a possible D gene (5 bases). Germline V CDR1 and CDR2: LGHNA, YSLEER. The CDR3 loop spans 15 amino acids. V lost 0 bases and J 10 bases, leaving 15 bases between the germline ends. For the CDR3, the DNA is TGCGCCAGCAGCCAAGATTTTGCAGGGTTCGGAAAACTGTTTTTT. This encodes CASSQDFAGFGKLFF.

This chain connects TRBV30 to TRBJ1-5; 7 bases match TRBD1. The germline CDR1 and CDR2 sequences are GTSNPN and SVGIG (reference sequence). The length of the CDR3 is 14 residues. V lost 2 bases to trimming and J lost 4 bases; unmatched junction nucleotides: 5. CDR3 sequence: CAWSPGTDNQPQHF. CDR3 nucleotide sequence: TGTGCCTGGAGTCCCGGGACAGATAATCAGCCCCAGCATTTT.

The chain couples TRBV3-1 (or the pseudogene TRBV3-2) to TRBJ1-6; D is ambiguous. The CDR3 totals 14 residues. V lost 1 base to trimming and J lost 9 bases, with 10 bases between them. The V gene's germline CDR1 is LGHDT and CDR2 YNNKEL (reference sequence). DNA for the CDR3: TGTGCCAGCAGCCAAGGACGGAGTTCTTCACCCCTCCACTTT. This encodes CASSQGRSSSPLHF.

The chain combines TRBV6-5 with TRBJ1-6; 9 bases fit TRBD1. The length of the CDR3 is 15 residues. CDR1 MNHEY and CDR2 SVGAGI come from the germline V gene. Unmatched junction bases numbered 11, after V lost 7 bases and J lost 10 bases. The chain's CDR3 is CASMLGQGYRSPLHF. DNA of the CDR3: TGTGCCAGCATGTTGGGACAGGGTTATCGGTCACCCCTCCACTTT.

The chain recombines TRBV7-6 with TRBJ2-1, with 9 bases matching TRBD2. There are 15 residues in the CDR3. V dropped 1 base and J dropped 3; count of bases not matched to a gene: 1. Germline V gene data show CDR1 as SGHVS and CDR2 as FNYEAQ. The CDR3 sequence: CASSLGGGDYNEQFF. The CDR3 DNA reads TGTGCCAGCAGCTTAGGCGGGGGGGACTACAATGAGCAGTTCTTC.

The J gene is TRBJ1-1, the V gene TRBV5-1; TRBD1 agrees at 7 bases. Germline V gives CDR1 SGHRS, CDR2 YFSETQ. Germline trimming cut 7 bases from V and 4 bases from J; bases unmatched to any gene: 7. This CDR3 spans 13 amino acids. The CDR3: CASSRQGATEAFF. In nucleotides, the CDR3 is TGCGCCAGCTCCCGACAGGGCGCCACTGAAGCTTTCTTT.

The chain has TRBV6-2 or TRBV6-3 and TRBJ2-3, with 12 bases lining up with TRBD2. The CDR3 consists of 15 residues. CDR1 and CDR2 (germline): MNHEY, SVGEGT. With V trimmed by 5 bases and J by 1 base, 1 base remained unmatched. For the CDR3, the DNA is TGTGCCAGCAGTCGGACTAGCGGGGGCACAGATACGCAGTATTTT. Protein product: CASSRTSGGTDTQYF.